A single sample gave rise to the 23 T cell receptor beta chains below, sequenced in a study of spatial heterogeneity in lung cancer. TCRdb fed the 5' RACE reads into MiXCR, producing one record per CDR3 protein. Among 35,000 or so distinct CDR3 sequences listed, less than 5.5% were seen once. The time point here: sample taken at primary tumor resection. Unsorted whole RNA samples from tumor, nontumor lung or frozen PBMC were sequenced. The sample consisted of PBMCs, taken at surgery. These receptor sequences come from a female donor with early-stage non-small cell lung cancer.

This clonotype was found many times. The rearrangement joins TRBV4-1 to TRBJ2-2, with unresolved D. CDR3 length: 14 residues. V lost 4 bases and J 5 bases, leaving 11 bases between the germline ends. Germline assignment: CDR1 MGHRA and CDR2 YSYEKL. The CDR3 sequence is CASSRLTRTGELFF. The CDR3 DNA sequence: TGCGCCAGCAGCCGACTGACAAGGACCGGGGAGCTGTTTTTT.

There are many counts of this clonotype. The chain carries TRBV5-1 and TRBJ2-1; 8 nucleotides line up with TRBD2. The CDR3 has 16 residues. The V and J ends lost 4 bases and 4 bases, in that order; junction bases with no gene match: 10. CDR1 and CDR2 from the germline V gene are SGHRS and YFSETQ. This chain's CDR3 is CASSPELAENYNEQFF. DNA for the CDR3: TGCGCCAGCAGCCCGGAACTAGCGGAGAATTACAATGAGCAGTTCTTC.

This clonotype is classed as medium-sized (0.01 to 0.1%). The chain uses TRBV2 and TRBJ2-3, with D unclear. Germline loops: CDR1 SNHLY, CDR2 FYNNEI. Between the trimmed V and J ends, which lost 3 bases and 4 bases, there was a span of 8 bases. This CDR3 has 13 amino acids. CDR3 region: CASSEVWADTQYF. For the CDR3, the DNA is TGTGCCAGCAGTGAGGTCTGGGCAGATACGCAGTATTTT. The full variable domain, completed using reference TRBV2 and TRBJ2-3, is EPEVTQTPSHQVTQMGQEVILRCVPISNHLYFYWYRQILGQKVEFLVSFYNNEISEKSEIFDDQFSVERPDGSNFTLKIRSTKLEDSAMYFCASSEVWADTQYFGPGTRLTVL.

In this sample, this clonotype turned up many times. The CDR3 region is CASSEWGRDNTQYF. CDR3 sequence (DNA): TGTGCCAGCAGTGAATGGGGCAGGGACAATACGCAGTATTTT. The chain couples TRBV6-5 to TRBJ2-3; D might be TRBD1 (6 bases). The V end was cut by 5 bases, the J end by 7 bases, with 16 bases between. Germline assignment: CDR1 MNHEY and CDR2 SVGAGI. This CDR3 contains 14 residues.

In this sample, this clonotype turned up many times. CDR3 loop: CSAGTTYEQYF. In nucleotides, the CDR3 is TGCAGTGCTGGGACAACCTACGAGCAGTACTTC. The V call is TRBV20-1, the J call TRBJ2-7; D may be TRBD1 (6 bases). V was clipped by 5 bases and J by 2 bases, with 7 bases between them. The CDR3 is made up of 11 amino acids. In germline, CDR1 is DFQATT, CDR2 SNEGSKA (reference sequence).

With respect to this clonotype: A read error may account for a junction end that differs from germline. The chain joins TRBV15 to TRBJ2-1; 13 positions match TRBD2. The CDR3 has 18 amino acids. From germline, CDR1 is LNHNV and CDR2 YYDKDF (reference sequence). DNA for the CDR3: TGTGCCACCAGCGGACCCGGGACTAGCGGGGTCTCCCACAATGAGCAGTTCTTC. Its protein product is CATSGPGTSGVSHNEQFF.

The table lists this clonotype with a few counts. V is TRBV20-1 and J is TRBJ2-2, with no clear D. Germline V gene data show CDR1 as DFQATT and CDR2 as SNEGSKA (reference sequence). V lost 2 bases and J 0 bases, leaving 16 bases between the germline ends. The CDR3 is made up of 17 amino acids. CDR3: CSARFPEALANTGELFF. The CDR3 coding sequence is TGCAGTGCTAGATTCCCTGAGGCTTTAGCGAACACCGGGGAGCTGTTTTTT.

The table lists this clonotype with many counts. The chain couples TRBV15 to TRBJ2-1, with D unclear. Trimming removed 1 base at V and 11 bases at J, with 12 bases between. Germline values: CDR1 LNHNV, CDR2 YYDKDF (reference sequence). This CDR3 region has 13 residues. CDR3 bases: TGTGCCACCAGCAGAGGCGTGGGGTTAAAGCAGTTCTTC. Amino acids: CATSRGVGLKQFF.

In its sample, this clonotype was seen many times. The V and J genes are TRBV28 and TRBJ2-3; D perhaps matches TRBD2 (5 bases). CDR1 and CDR2 (germline): MDHEN, SYDVKM. The CDR3 is 11 amino acids. With 8 bases removed from V and 6 bases from J, the gap between germline ends came to 9 bases. The CDR3 region is CASQEVDTQYF. In DNA form, the CDR3 reads TGTGCCAGCCAGGAGGTGGATACGCAGTATTTT. Looking up the rest from reference TRBV28 and TRBJ2-3 gives the full variable domain: DVKVTQSSRYLVKRTGEKVFLECVQDMDHENMFWYRQDPGLGLRLIYFSYDVKMKEKGDIPEGYSVSREKKERFSLILESASTNQTSMYLCASQEVDTQYFGPGTRLTVL.

This clonotype was recorded many times. The CDR3 sequence: CASRSTDRIDYEQYF. The CDR3 region has the DNA TGTGCCAGCAGGTCGACGGACAGGATAGACTACGAGCAGTACTTC. V gene TRBV12-3 or TRBV12-4 combines with J gene TRBJ2-7; 7 positions match TRBD1. The CDR3 spans 15 residues. Trimming cost V 6 bases and J 3 bases; bases outside gene matches: 11.

The sample holds many counts of this clonotype. The rearrangement joins TRBV5-6 to TRBJ2-7; TRBD2 aligns across 7 bases. CDR1 is SGHDT, CDR2 YYEEEE, per germline. V lost 2 bases, J lost 4 bases, and 3 bases stayed unmatched. This CDR3 contains 13 residues. CDR3 protein: CASSFGLEYEQYF. The CDR3 nucleotides are TGTGCCAGCAGCTTCGGACTAGAATACGAGCAGTACTTC.

This clonotype was counted ten times or more. The V and J genes are TRBV10-3 and TRBJ2-1; D assignment may be TRBD1 or TRBD2 (6 bases each). V lost 0 bases and J 9 bases, leaving 18 bases between the germline ends. The CDR3 runs 16 residues. Germline V lookup: CDR1 ENHRY, CDR2 SYGVKD. The CDR3 coding sequence is TGTGCCATCAGTGAGTCTTTGGGGCAGGGGAGGAGTGAGCAGTTCTTC. Translated, it gives CAISESLGQGRSEQFF.

A few counts support this clonotype. The CDR3 coding sequence is TGTGCCAGCAGCTTGGCCCGGGAACCCCGCGGAAAACTGTTTTTT. Its translation is CASSLAREPRGKLFF. The J gene is TRBJ1-4, the V gene TRBV5-4; no clear D gene. There are 15 residues in the CDR3. The V gene lost 0 bases and the J gene lost 10 bases, with 16 bases spanning the gap. Germline values: CDR1 SGHNT, CDR2 YYREEE (reference sequence). The full variable domain, its missing parts supplied by reference TRBV5-4 and TRBJ1-4, is ETGVTQSPTHLIKTRGQQVTLRCSSQSGHNTVSWYQQALGQGPQFIFQYYREEENGRGNFPPRFSGLQFPNYSSELNVNALELDDSALYLCASSLAREPRGKLFFGSGTQLSVL.

This clonotype came up many times. The rearrangement joins TRBV20-1 to TRBJ2-1; maybe TRBD2 (5 bases). The V end lost 4 bases, the J end lost 10 bases, and 14 bases lay between the germline ends. This CDR3 has 12 residues. Looked up from germline, CDR1 is DFQATT and CDR2 is SNEGSKA (reference sequence). CDR3 DNA sequence: TGCAGTGCTATTCGGGATTGGCGAGAGCAGTTCTTC. Its protein is CSAIRDWREQFF.

In this sample, this clonotype turned up many times. An end of the junction does not agree with germline; a read error may underlie this. This chain uses TRBV20-1 with TRBJ1-1; D is uncertain. Germline V gene sequence: CDR1 DFQATT, CDR2 SNEGSKA (reference sequence). This CDR3 is built from 14 residues. CDR3 residues: CSAGEQITGLEAFF. CDR3 in DNA: TGCAGTGCTGGAGAACAGATAACGGGTCTTGAAGCTTTCTTT.

This clonotype appeared many times. This chain joins TRBV3-1 and TRBJ2-1; D unresolved. Germline V lookup: CDR1 LGHDT, CDR2 YNNKEL (reference sequence). Trimming shortened V by 1 base and J by 9 bases, and 19 bases separated the two germline ends. The CDR3 totals 16 residues. The CDR3 DNA reads as TGTGCCAGCAGCCAAGTTAGGTTCTCAGGAGTCGCTGAGCAGTTCTTC. As protein: CASSQVRFSGVAEQFF.

This clonotype came up a few times. The chain couples TRBV20-1 to TRBJ1-1; 10 bases map to TRBD1. The germline CDR1 and CDR2 sequences are DFQATT and SNEGSKA (reference sequence). J was trimmed by 6 bases and V by 5 bases; bases with no gene match: 9. There are 14 residues in the CDR3. The CDR3 here is CSAAPGQGTPEAFF. DNA of the CDR3: TGCAGTGCTGCCCCGGGACAGGGGACTCCTGAAGCTTTCTTT.

This clonotype was seen many times. The rearrangement links TRBV7-9 to TRBJ2-1; D gene unclear. The CDR3 spans 12 residues. Trimming shortened V by 1 base and J by 10 bases, and 8 bases separated the two germline ends. CDR1 and CDR2 (germline): SEHNR, FQNEAQ (reference sequence). CDR3: CASSLGWVEQFF. In DNA form, the CDR3 reads TGTGCCAGCAGCTTAGGTTGGGTAGAGCAGTTCTTC.

This clonotype occurred many times. This chain links TRBV11-1 with TRBJ2-3; D is ambiguous. The V and J ends lost 5 bases and 6 bases respectively, with 21 bases between them. The length of the CDR3 is 16 residues. From germline, CDR1 is SGHAT and CDR2 FQDESV (reference sequence). The CDR3 DNA reads TGTGCCAGCAGCCCCTGGCAGTGGGTTAAGGGTGATACGCAGTATTTT. Protein: CASSPWQWVKGDTQYF.

This clonotype showed up just a few times. The chain combines TRBV19 with TRBJ2-1; 14 positions match TRBD2. The CDR3 is 16 amino acids. Per the germline V gene, CDR1 is LNHDA and CDR2 is SQIVND (reference sequence). Losses at the gene ends were 4 bases for V and 7 bases for J; bases not matched to a gene: 6. The CDR3 is CASSTTRLAGGNEQFF. The CDR3 region has the DNA TGTGCCAGTAGTACGACACGACTAGCGGGAGGGAATGAGCAGTTCTTC.

Comment on this clonotype: One base away lies a much larger clone, so this may be a sequencing read error. The rearrangement uses TRBV20-1 and TRBJ1-2; D not resolved. This CDR3 region has 16 residues. Germline V gene sequence: CDR1 DFQATT, CDR2 SNEGSKA (reference sequence). CDR3 DNA sequence: TGCAGAGCTAGAGATTCTAAGGCAGCTAGGAACTATGGCTACACCTTC. Translation gives CRARDSKAARNYGYTF.

This clonotype has ten or more counts. Sequence at one end of the junction differs from germline and may be a read error. The chain employs TRBV4-1 and TRBJ1-1; 7 bases map to TRBD1. CDR3 length equals 16 residues. Per germline, CDR1 MGHRA and CDR2 YSYEKL. The CDR3 spells CASSHRELDRNRKLIF. The DNA of the CDR3 is TGCGCCAGCAGCCACCGAGAGTTGGACAGGAACCGAAAGCTAATCTTT.

This clonotype was counted many times. The genes are TRBV20-1 and TRBJ2-7, with D hard to call. Per germline, CDR1 DFQATT and CDR2 SNEGSKA (reference sequence). There are 12 residues in the CDR3. Trimming left V 4 bases short and J 2 bases short, with 9 bases between. CDR3 DNA sequence: TGCAGTGCTATGCCGGCGGCCTACGAGCAGTACTTC. As protein: CSAMPAAYEQYF.